Reported below is one T cell receptor (beta chain). Its antigen is currently unknown. From germline, CDR1 is MDHEN and CDR2 SYDVKM. The CDR3 runs 13 residues. Trimming removed 5 bases from V and 11 bases from J; junction bases left unmatched: 12. The assay used deep level. The authors distributed each subset's genomic DNA evenly over several immunoSEQ plates. Repertoires were generated with immunoSEQ multiplex PCR, while TCRdb's copy carries only in-frame clones and drops some. This sample yields about 470,000 clones, of which about 76% are seen a single time; over 10% belongs to the top ten. This specimen comes from a study of shared clonotypes between healthy human individuals. Study details: The people who gave samples were a couple of women and a few men aged 18 to 49. Overall study findings and caveats: Measured sharing among donors was expected to vary with sequencing depth.

This TCR derives from a woman aged 40 to 50 in good health. Some clones in this sample may be carry-over from other donors' samples. Material: PBMCs. The rearrangement links TRBV28 to TRBJ2-7, with TRBD1 matching over 7 bases. CDR3 region: CASSPPTGTAEYF. CDR3 nucleotide sequence: TGTGCCAGCAGTCCCCCGACAGGGACAGCGGAGTACTTC.